This is a list of T cell receptor beta chains from one sample in a study of cytomegalovirus exposure and HLA in healthy donors. The protocol was immunoSEQ multiplex PCR, while the TCRdb copy is restricted to in-frame clones and leaves out a portion. Here the sample spans around 170,000 clones, about 78% being singletons. Specimen: PBMCs. The receptors were gathered from a man aged 40-49 years in good health and CMV-seronegative. The CDR3 runs from the conserved cysteine through the conserved F or W. Each record gives: clone size, V gene, D gene, J gene, CDR3 protein, CDR3 DNA. The D gene is left open where the match is weak. Where a row states a size, it is once, few, many or the class of an expanded clone; other rows omit it.

.	TRBV25-1	.	TRBJ2-1	CASSGAGNPYNEQFF	TGTGCCAGCAGTGGTGCAGGGAATCCCTACAATGAGCAGTTCTTC
.	TRBV6-6	.	TRBJ1-5	CASSYSDRVNQPQHF	TGTGCCAGCAGTTACTCGGACAGAGTTAATCAGCCCCAGCATTTT
.	TRBV27	.	TRBJ1-6	CASRVARGLYNSPLHF	TGTGCCAGCAGGGTCGCTCGGGGACTCTATAATTCACCCCTCCACTTT
.	TRBV6-1	.	TRBJ2-3	CASSEVGDTQYF	TGTGCCAGCAGTGAAGTGGGCGATACGCAGTATTTT
once	TRBV9	.	TRBJ1-4	CASSVTQQGKLFF	TGTGCCAGCAGCGTAACACAGCAGGGAAAACTGTTTTTT
.	TRBV11-2	.	TRBJ1-2	CASTPRQEYGYTF	TGTGCCAGCACCCCCCGCCAAGAGTATGGCTACACCTTC
.	TRBV6-5	TRBD1	TRBJ2-2	CASSYLQGTNTGELFF	TGTGCCAGCAGTTACTTACAGGGGACGAACACCGGGGAGCTGTTTTTT
.	TRBV5-5	.	TRBJ2-1	CASSKLRDNEQFF	TGTGCCAGCAGCAAGCTCAGGGACAATGAGCAGTTCTTC
.	TRBV21-1	.	TRBJ1-6	CASSKTLRDRGGNSPLHF	TGTGCCAGCAGCAAAACTTTAAGGGACAGGGGGGGTAATTCACCCCTCCACTTT
.	TRBV5-1	.	TRBJ2-7	CASSLSTRSYEQYF	TGCGCCAGCAGCTTGTCGACTAGGTCCTACGAGCAGTACTTC
.	TRBV6-1	.	TRBJ1-1	CASKTANTEAFF	TGTGCCAGCAAGACAGCCAACACTGAAGCTTTCTTT
.	TRBV14	TRBD2	TRBJ2-1	CASSPFTSGRANEQFF	TGTGCCAGCAGCCCCTTCACTAGCGGGAGGGCCAATGAGCAGTTCTTC
.	TRBV5-4	TRBD1	TRBJ2-7	CASSLGQGPLEQYF	TGTGCCAGCAGCCTGGGACAGGGGCCCCTCGAGCAGTACTTC
.	TRBV5-1	.	TRBJ2-6	CASSLAEGAGANVLTF	TGCGCCAGCAGCTTGGCCGAGGGGGCTGGGGCCAACGTCCTGACTTTC
.	TRBV27	.	TRBJ2-1	CASRFGDDYNEQFF	TGTGCCAGCCGCTTCGGGGATGACTACAATGAGCAGTTCTTC
.	TRBV4-3	.	TRBJ2-3	CASSHGTGGVQYF	TGCGCCAGCAGCCACGGGACTGGTGGGGTGCAGTATTTT
.	TRBV7-2	.	TRBJ1-2	CASSTYSGDYGYTF	TGTGCCAGCAGCACCTACTCAGGGGACTATGGCTACACCTTC
.	TRBV7-2	.	TRBJ2-7	CASSLVYGSSYEQYF	TGTGCCAGCAGCTTAGTGTACGGGAGCTCCTACGAGCAGTACTTC
.	TRBV5-1	TRBD2	TRBJ2-3	CASSSGTSGLRTDTQYF	TGCGCCAGCAGCTCCGGGACTAGCGGGCTACGCACAGATACGCAGTATTTT
.	TRBV7-2	TRBD1	TRBJ2-7	CASSPGQGDEQYF	TGTGCCAGCAGCCCCGGACAGGGGGACGAGCAGTACTTC
few	TRBV10-3	TRBD1	TRBJ1-1	CAISPTGDTEAFF	TGTGCCATCAGTCCGACAGGGGACACTGAAGCTTTCTTT
.	TRBV27	TRBD2	TRBJ2-1	CASSDLTGTRVHEQFF	TGTGCCAGCAGTGATCTCACCGGGACTAGGGTCCATGAGCAGTTCTTC
.	TRBV7-8	TRBD2	TRBJ2-3	CASSPSTSGSTDTQYF	TGTGCCAGCAGCCCCTCGACTAGCGGGAGCACAGATACGCAGTATTTT
.	TRBV11-3	.	TRBJ2-1	CASSTVRRPFPFF	TGTGCCAGCAGCACCGTCCGGAGGCCCTTTCCGTTCTTC
.	TRBV6-4	.	TRBJ1-5	CASSEWPLQPQHF	TGTGCCAGCAGTGAATGGCCTTTACAGCCCCAGCATTTT
.	TRBV7-2	.	TRBJ1-4	CASSLGLFGQFREKLFF	TGTGCCAGCAGCTTAGGATTATTTGGGCAGTTCCGTGAAAAACTGTTTTTT
.	TRBV5-1	TRBD2	TRBJ2-3	CASSPGLAVSTDTQYF	TGCGCCAGCAGTCCAGGACTAGCGGTTAGCACAGATACGCAGTATTTT
.	TRBV7-2	.	TRBJ1-5	CASSLVSVSNQPQHF	TGTGCCAGCAGCTTAGTTTCAGTTAGCAATCAGCCCCAGCATTTT
.	TRBV25-1	TRBD1	TRBJ2-7	CASNQLPGQGDYEQYF	TGTGCCAGCAACCAACTTCCGGGACAGGGTGACTACGAGCAGTACTTC
few	TRBV4-1	TRBD2	TRBJ2-2	CASSQVLAGTGELFF	TGCGCCAGCAGCCAAGTACTAGCGGGAACCGGGGAGCTGTTTTTT
few	TRBV15	TRBD2	TRBJ2-1	CATSRDSSFSGSDNEQFF	TGTGCCACCAGCAGAGATAGTAGTTTTAGCGGGTCCGACAATGAGCAGTTCTTC
.	TRBV4-1	TRBD1	TRBJ1-2	CASGRQGVPGYTF	TGCGCCAGCGGGAGACAGGGGGTCCCTGGCTACACCTTC
.	TRBV7-2	.	TRBJ1-4	CASSPWTDSTNEKLFF	TGTGCCAGCAGCCCTTGGACAGATTCAACTAATGAAAAACTGTTTTTT
.	TRBV7-2	.	TRBJ2-7	CASSPPFEEQYF	TGTGCCAGCAGCCCGCCCTTCGAGGAGCAGTACTTC
.	TRBV2	.	TRBJ2-4	CASRTTALIQYF	TGTGCCAGCAGGACGACAGCTTTGATTCAGTACTTC
.	TRBV28	TRBD2	TRBJ2-2	CASGFPGLVPGELFF	TGTGCCAGCGGATTCCCGGGACTAGTGCCCGGGGAGCTGTTTTTT
once	TRBV5-1	.	TRBJ2-2	CASRSAVGGNTGELFF	TGCGCCAGCAGATCGGCTGTGGGGGGTAACACCGGGGAGCTGTTTTTT
few	TRBV7-8	.	TRBJ1-5	CASSFRPGVFQPQHF	TGTGCCAGCAGCTTCCGGCCGGGGGTGTTTCAGCCCCAGCATTTT
.	TRBV5-4	TRBD1	TRBJ2-7	CASSLSQGALYEQYF	TGTGCCAGCAGCTTGTCCCAGGGGGCTCTCTACGAGCAGTACTTC
.	TRBV6-6	.	TRBJ1-1	CASIPGGQAHTEAFF	TGTGCCAGCATTCCCGGAGGGCAGGCCCACACTGAAGCTTTCTTT
.	TRBV7-9	TRBD1	TRBJ2-1	CASSPPRTGPFGIREQFF	TGTGCCAGCAGCCCACCAAGGACAGGGCCTTTCGGGATACGCGAGCAGTTCTTC
.	TRBV11-3	.	TRBJ2-7	CASSLVAASSEQYF	TGTGCCAGCAGCTTAGTTGCGGCGTCCAGCGAGCAGTACTTC
.	TRBV6-1	TRBD2	TRBJ2-7	CASSRDYPYEQYF	TGTGCCAGCAGCCGGGACTACCCCTACGAGCAGTACTTC
.	TRBV5-1	.	TRBJ1-4	CASSPGATNEKLFF	TGCGCCAGCAGCCCAGGGGCCACTAATGAAAAACTGTTTTTT
.	TRBV28	TRBD1	TRBJ1-5	CASHTGGNQPQHF	TGTGCCAGCCATACAGGGGGCAATCAGCCCCAGCATTTT
.	TRBV7-3	.	TRBJ1-1	CASSSEPLRGDTEAFF	TGTGCCAGCAGCTCCGAGCCTCTCCGGGGGGACACTGAAGCTTTCTTT
.	TRBV5-4	.	TRBJ2-7	CASSPSGGNSYEQYF	TGTGCCAGCAGCCCTTCTGGCGGGAACTCCTACGAGCAGTACTTC
few	TRBV9	TRBD1	TRBJ2-7	CASSDRDRDHEQYF	TGTGCCAGCAGCGACCGGGACAGGGACCACGAGCAGTACTTC
.	TRBV25-1	.	TRBJ1-4	CASSETGFREKLFF	TGTGCCAGCAGTGAAACCGGGTTCCGGGAAAAACTGTTTTTT
.	TRBV7-9	.	TRBJ2-3	CASSARGVATDTQYF	TGTGCCAGCAGCGCCAGGGGGGTCGCCACAGATACGCAGTATTTT
.	TRBV2	.	TRBJ1-5	CASSEAPRYSNQPQHF	TGTGCCAGCAGTGAAGCGCCCAGATATAGCAATCAGCCCCAGCATTTT
.	TRBV19	.	TRBJ1-4	CASLMQGGDEKLFF	TGTGCCAGTCTCATGCAGGGAGGCGATGAAAAACTGTTTTTT